These T cell receptor beta chains were read from a single sample in a study of T cell responses to AZD1222 COVID-19 vaccine. The data were produced by immunoSEQ multiplex PCR, yet TCRdb's version contains in-frame clones alone and is incomplete. The repertoire holds about 120,000 clones, with around 91% as singletons. The sample in question was peripheral blood, obtained on day 0 of AZD1222 vaccination. The receptors here all came from an adult in good health. Both conserved end residues are part of each CDR3. A D gene is named only where the DNA matches it firmly. Rows give clone size only sometimes, using once, few, many, or a class for an expanded clone.

d_call	j_call	clone_size	v_call	cdr3_aa	cdr3_nt
.	TRBJ2-1	.	TRBV5-4	CASSGGGVNEQFF	TGTGCCAGCAGCGGGGGCGGGGTCAATGAGCAGTTCTTC
TRBD1	TRBJ1-2	.	TRBV28	CASSSSGQGVGYGYTF	TGTGCCAGCAGTTCCTCGGGACAGGGTGTCGGGTATGGCTACACCTTC
.	TRBJ1-1	.	TRBV11-2	CASSEGVRTEAFF	TGTGCCAGCAGCGAGGGGGTGAGGACTGAAGCTTTCTTT
.	TRBJ1-1	.	TRBV9	CASSTAGNTEAFF	TGTGCCAGCAGCACGGCAGGGAACACTGAAGCTTTCTTT
TRBD1	TRBJ1-1	.	TRBV27	CASSGTGGFYTEAFF	TGTGCCAGCAGTGGGACAGGGGGCTTCTACACTGAAGCTTTCTTT
.	TRBJ2-7	.	TRBV3-1/TRBV3-2	CASSRLGDEQYF	TGTGCCAGCAGCCGCCTTGGGGACGAGCAGTACTTC
.	TRBJ2-1	.	TRBV12-2	CASRLSRLSNEQFF	TGTGCAAGTCGCTTGTCGAGGCTTTCCAATGAGCAGTTCTTC
TRBD1	TRBJ1-5	.	TRBV7-8	CASSLSGQGADQPQHF	TGTGCCAGCAGCTTATCAGGACAGGGGGCCGATCAGCCCCAGCATTTT
.	TRBJ1-1	.	TRBV12-3/TRBV12-4	CASSLDPRRPAFF	TGTGCCAGCAGTTTAGACCCCCGCCGGCCCGCTTTCTTT
TRBD1	TRBJ1-1	.	TRBV27	CASSLSGTGANTEAFF	TGTGCCAGCAGTTTGTCTGGGACAGGGGCTAACACTGAAGCTTTCTTT
.	TRBJ1-1	.	TRBV28	CASRELNTEAFF	TGTGCCAGTAGAGAATTGAACACTGAAGCTTTCTTT
.	TRBJ1-1	once	TRBV18	CASSPPRGGASSEAFF	TGTGCCAGCTCACCACCCAGGGGAGGCGCCTCCTCCGAAGCTTTCTTT
.	TRBJ2-6	once	TRBV5-6	CASSLGRPSGANVLTF	TGTGCCAGCAGCTTAGGACGGCCCTCTGGGGCCAACGTCCTGACTTTC
TRBD1	TRBJ2-3	.	TRBV4-1	CASSQVGQGGNTQYF	TGCGCCAGCAGCCAAGTCGGACAGGGTGGAAATACGCAGTATTTT
TRBD2	TRBJ2-2	.	TRBV7-9	CASSLALAGANTGELFF	TGTGCCAGCAGCTTAGCATTAGCGGGGGCGAACACCGGGGAGCTGTTTTTT
.	TRBJ1-5	many	TRBV4-1	CASSQLGNSNQPQHF	TGCGCCAGCAGCCAACTCGGAAATAGCAATCAGCCCCAGCATTTT
.	TRBJ2-1	.	TRBV4-3	CASSQSQSSYNEQFF	TGCGCCAGCAGCCAAAGTCAGAGCTCCTACAATGAGCAGTTCTTC
TRBD1	TRBJ2-7	.	TRBV14	CASSRRTGYSYEQYF	TGTGCCAGCAGCCGACGGACAGGTTATTCCTACGAGCAGTACTTC
TRBD1	TRBJ2-2	.	TRBV18	CASSPRTGGNTGELFF	TGTGCCAGCTCACCAAGGACAGGGGGGAACACCGGGGAGCTGTTTTTT
.	TRBJ1-4	.	TRBV7-6	CASSHVPGPGARGKLFF	TGTGCCAGCAGCCACGTCCCGGGGCCCGGGGCCCGAGGGAAACTGTTTTTT
.	TRBJ1-2	.	TRBV6-5	CASSYAGYYGYTF	TGTGCCAGCAGTTACGCAGGGTACTATGGCTACACCTTC
TRBD2	TRBJ2-1	.	TRBV7-8	CASSRAWLAGVYEQFF	TGTGCCAGCAGCCGGGCTTGGCTAGCGGGAGTTTATGAGCAGTTCTTC
.	TRBJ2-5	few	TRBV28	CASSPLAGLGQETQYF	TGTGCCAGCAGCCCTCTCGCGGGGTTAGGGCAAGAGACCCAGTACTTC
.	TRBJ1-5	.	TRBV30	CAWSTQNSNQPQHF	TGTGCCTGGAGTACACAAAATAGCAATCAGCCCCAGCATTTT
TRBD1	TRBJ2-7	.	TRBV18	CASSPPGQVSYEQYF	TGTGCCAGCTCGCCGCCGGGACAGGTTTCCTACGAGCAGTACTTC
.	TRBJ2-7	.	TRBV27	CASSGGPVLVEAREQYF	TGTGCCAGCAGTGGGGGGCCGGTGTTAGTGGAGGCGAGGGAGCAGTACTTC